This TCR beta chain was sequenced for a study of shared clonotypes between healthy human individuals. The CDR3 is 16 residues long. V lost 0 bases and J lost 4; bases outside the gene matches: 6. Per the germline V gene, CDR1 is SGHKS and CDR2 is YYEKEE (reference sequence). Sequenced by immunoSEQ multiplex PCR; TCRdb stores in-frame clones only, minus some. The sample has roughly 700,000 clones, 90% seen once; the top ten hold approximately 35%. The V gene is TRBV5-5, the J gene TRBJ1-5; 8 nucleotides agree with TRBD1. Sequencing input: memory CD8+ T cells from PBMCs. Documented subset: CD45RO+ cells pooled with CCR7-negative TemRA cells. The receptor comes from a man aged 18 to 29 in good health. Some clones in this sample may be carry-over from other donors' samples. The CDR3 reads CASSLVPQGGNQPQHF. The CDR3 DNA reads TGTGCCAGCAGCTTGGTCCCACAGGGGGGGAATCAGCCCCAGCATTTT.